The rows below give T cell receptor beta chains drawn from one sample of a study of identical twins. TCRdb re-derived calls from the 5' RACE reads in MiXCR, one entry per CDR3 protein. Of about 890,000 distinct CDR3 sequences listed, 9% to 15% are singletons. This sample was shared with a second study, whose subject was yellow fever vaccine responses in identical twins.

The specimen sequenced was PBMCs. The source of these receptors is a woman in her late teens or twenties in good health. Both conserved end residues are part of each CDR3. Fields, in order: V gene, D gene, J gene, clone size, CDR3 DNA, CDR3 protein. The D gene is left open where the match is weak. Clone sizes are given selectively: once, few, many, or a class where the clone is expanded.

>TRBV6-6|NA|TRBJ1-1|few
TGTGCCAGCAGTTGGACAAGCAGGTCTGAAGCTTTCTTT
CASSWTSRSEAFF
>TRBV9|TRBD1|TRBJ2-7|NA
TGTGCCAGCAGCGTAGCTCCCGGACAGGGGGCTTACGAGCAGTACTTC
CASSVAPGQGAYEQYF
>TRBV27|TRBD1|TRBJ2-7|NA
TGTGCCAGCAGGAGGACAGGGGGCTATTACGAGCAGTACTTC
CASRRTGGYYEQYF
>TRBV24-1|NA|TRBJ1-2|few
TGTGCCACCAGTGATTTCCCCGGGGATGGCTACACCTTC
CATSDFPGDGYTF
>TRBV3-1|NA|TRBJ2-2|NA
TGTGCCAGCAGGTCGGTTACTAGTCCGGTCGGGGAGCTGTTTTTT
CASRSVTSPVGELFF
>TRBV20-1|TRBD2|TRBJ2-1|NA
TGCAGTGCTAGAGATCAGCGGGGGGGCATTAGTGAGCAGTTCTTC
CSARDQRGGISEQFF
>TRBV11-2|TRBD2|TRBJ2-5|NA
TGTGCCAGCTCACCCGGGGGGCGAGCGGGAGAGGGAGAGACCCAGTACTTC
CASSPGGRAGEGETQYF
>TRBV7-9|NA|TRBJ2-3|many
TGTGCCAGCAGCTTAGGGGTCACAGATACGCAGTATTTT
CASSLGVTDTQYF
>TRBV15|NA|TRBJ2-1|many
TGTGCCACCAGCTCTATCGGGGCGGGGTTTCAGAATGAGCAGTTCTTC
CATSSIGAGFQNEQFF
>TRBV3-1|NA|TRBJ2-1|many
TGTGCCAGCAGCCAAACTGATAATGAGCAGTTCTTC
CASSQTDNEQFF
>TRBV10-2|TRBD1|TRBJ1-1|few
TGCGCCAGCCACCGGGACAGGGGAACTGAAGCTTTCTTT
CASHRDRGTEAFF
>TRBV14|NA|TRBJ1-5|NA
TGTGCCAGCAGCCCTGGGACCCTCTGCGGTCAGCCCCAGCATTTT
CASSPGTLCGQPQHF
>TRBV12-3/TRBV12-4|TRBD1|TRBJ1-1|NA
TGTGCCAGCAGTGCGCTGACAGGGCTGGAAGCTTTCTTT
CASSALTGLEAFF
>TRBV12-3/TRBV12-4|NA|TRBJ2-2|NA
TGTGCCAGCAGTTTCACCGCTGGGGAGCTGTTTTTT
CASSFTAGELFF
>TRBV27|NA|TRBJ2-3|NA
TGTGCCAGCGCGACTCCAGGCACAGATACGCAGTATTTT
CASATPGTDTQYF
>TRBV12-3/TRBV12-4|TRBD2|TRBJ2-1|NA
TGTGCCAGTGTGACTAGCCGAAGCTACAATGAGCAGTTCTTC
CASVTSRSYNEQFF
>TRBV11-2|TRBD1|TRBJ2-2|few
TGTGCCAGCCAGACAGGGAATGGTGCCGGGGAGCTGTTTTTT
CASQTGNGAGELFF
>TRBV7-9|NA|TRBJ2-1|NA
TGTGCCAGCAGCTCTCGCAGGCTTTCCTACAATGAGCAGTTCTTC
CASSSRRLSYNEQFF
>TRBV20-1|NA|TRBJ1-4|few
TGCAGTGCTAGAGATCTTCAGCTTAATGAAAAACTGTTTTTT
CSARDLQLNEKLFF
>TRBV27|NA|TRBJ2-7|few
TGTGCCAGCAGTTTCCGGGGGACCATGACCTACGAGCAGTACTTC
CASSFRGTMTYEQYF
>TRBV15|NA|TRBJ2-2|few
TGTGCCACCAGCAGAGAAGGAGGACACACCGGGGAGCTGTTTTTT
CATSREGGHTGELFF
>TRBV19|NA|TRBJ1-5|NA
TGTGCCGCACAGGGTAGGAATCAGCCCCAGCATTTT
CAAQGRNQPQHF